The source of this T cell receptor (beta chain) is a study of T cell clonotyping in hematopoietic cell transplantation. CDR1 is SGHDT, CDR2 YYEEEE, per germline. This CDR3 is built from 15 residues. Trimming took 6 bases from V and 4 from J, leaving 18 bases between them. Broader study findings: Recipient TCR diversity dropped after transplant; expanded clonotypes rose from day 30 to 180. Broader posttransplant TCR repertoire diversity was predicted by graft donor and pretransplant recipient Inverse Simpson Index values.

Comments on this clone: The antigen remains unidentified.

TCRdb's copy holds only in-frame clones and misses some; the assay was immunoSEQ multiplex PCR. The table lists fewer than 8,000 clones, roughly 94% of them singletons. Samples: about 28 days before transplant, then days 30, 100 and 180 after. J is TRBJ2-3 and V is TRBV5-6, with D unresolved. This receptor was identified in a male patient between 55 and 70 years old who had an allogeneic stem cell transplant from an unrelated donor, so T cells may come from the graft donor. Some clones in this sample may be carry-over from other donors' samples. Here the sequenced sample was peripheral blood mononuclear cells, taken 30 days after allogeneic stem cell transplant. The CDR3 protein is CASISGRVPSDTQYF. CDR3 sequence (DNA): TGTGCCAGCATCTCGGGCCGAGTCCCCTCAGATACGCAGTATTTT.